This TCR beta chain originates from a study of glioma-infiltrating T cells after dendritic cell vaccination. None of the glioblastoma patients had an isocitrate dehydrogenase mutation. V was trimmed by 0 bases and J by 5 bases, leaving 11 bases between them. The CDR3 runs to 15 residues. Germline V gene data show CDR1 as WSHSY and CDR2 as SAAADI. Here immunoSEQ multiplex PCR was the method, and the copy in TCRdb shows in-frame clones only, minus some. This table has 60,000 to 70,000 clones, about 81% appearing once. The TCR was taken from a human donor with glioblastoma. V is TRBV10-2 and J is TRBJ1-5; D may be TRBD1 (5 bases). The sequencing used blood, collected before dendritic cell vaccination. The CDR3: CASSESGGRHQPQHF. CDR3 nucleotide sequence: TGCGCCAGCAGTGAGTCCGGGGGGAGGCATCAGCCCCAGCATTTT.